A selection of T cell receptor beta chains follows, all from one sample in a study of cytomegalovirus exposure and HLA in healthy donors. Produced via immunoSEQ multiplex PCR; TCRdb's table is partial and in-frame only. The table has about 280,000 clones, over 85% seen once. Sequenced material: PBMCs. Source of these receptors: a woman aged 18-30 years in good health and CMV-seronegative. CDR3s include the opening cysteine and the closing phenylalanine or tryptophan. Each record gives: D gene, clone size, V gene, CDR3 protein. A D gene is named only where the DNA matches it firmly. The size entry is marked missing in some rows and otherwise reads once, few, many or a size class.

>.|.|TRBV30
CAWSVGESRAPLHF
>.|.|TRBV11-2
CASSLSGYQETQYF
>TRBD1|.|TRBV5-1
CASSLGQGHEQYF
>TRBD2|.|TRBV2
CASSEGLAGAQGFTGELFF
>TRBD2|.|TRBV4-1
CASSRFSGVMGEQYF
>.|.|TRBV5-1
CASSRDFYTDTQYF
>TRBD1|.|TRBV10-3
CAISRDRENTEAFF
>TRBD1|.|TRBV5-1
CASSFGQGASGNTIYF
>.|.|TRBV27
CASSLGAGFYEQYF
>.|.|TRBV5-6
CASSLRGTTDTQYF
>.|.|TRBV18
CASSPEQGYNSPLHF
>TRBD1|.|TRBV9
CASSVDGTGYTEAFF
>.|.|TRBV5-1
CASQGASGISYEQYF
>TRBD1|few|TRBV5-1
CASSLGQGRAFF
>.|once|TRBV7-2
CASSLVALKGVWAEAFF
>TRBD2|.|TRBV7-8
CASSSARGRGGYNEQFF
>.|.|TRBV2
CASRFMGLSNQPQHF
>.|.|TRBV27
CASSISRTKDYEQYF
>.|.|TRBV5-1
CASSSGQLYSPLHF
>.|.|TRBV5-1
CASSLWGGQDQPQHF
>.|.|TRBV21-1
CASSKESGGVWNEQFF
>TRBD1|.|TRBV10-3
CAIRTKPGQGYGNTEAFF
>.|.|TRBV15
CATSRVGESYNEQFF
>.|few|TRBV30
CASRQWNTEAFF
>TRBD2|.|TRBV18
CASSPSSGGNEQFF
>TRBD2|.|TRBV7-9
CASSSPPAGGQPEQFF
>TRBD1|.|TRBV5-6
CASSFGQGRETQYF